This entry features one T cell receptor (beta chain) sequence. Its cognate antigen is unknown. This record belongs to a study of T cells in Graves' hyperthyroidism and ophthalmopathy. General study points: With a median lead of approximately 6 months before onset, the model predicted ophthalmopathy. The blood repertoire included most of the expanded thyroid clonotypes above 0.001.

V was trimmed by 3 bases and J by 3 bases, leaving 11 bases between them. This CDR3 has 15 amino acids. The germline gives CDR1 SEHNR, CDR2 FQNEAQ (reference sequence). Amplification of TCR beta CDR3 regions used RNA as the template. The study used the HTBI primer set for a first-round RT-PCR of the TCR CDR3. TCRdb reprocessed the multiplex PCR reads via MiXCR and lists one record per CDR3 protein. The data contain about 840,000 distinct CDR3 sequences, over 35% of them singletons. Pregnant or lactating patients were excluded, as were those with uncontrolled infection or other autoimmune disease. From approximately 9.5 ml of fresh peripheral blood, PBMCs were isolated.

Material: blood. This rearrangement joins TRBV7-9 to TRBJ1-4; the D gene is possibly TRBD1 (6 bases). This clonotype was sampled from a man younger than 35 with Graves' hyperthyroidism. CDR3 coding DNA: TGTGCCAGCAGCTTCCCCCAGGGGCCTAATGAAAAACTGTTTTTT. It encodes CASSFPQGPNEKLFF.